This entry lists 6 T cell receptor beta chains sequenced from one sample in a study of cytomegalovirus exposure and HLA in healthy donors (dated by TCRdb to about 2017). The library came from the immunoSEQ multiplex PCR assay. For the multiplex PCR, a mixture combining 60 forward primers for TCR Vbeta segments and 13 reverse primers for TCR Jbeta segments was used. As stored in TCRdb, this immuneACCESS dataset retains in-frame rearrangements with V and J assigned. A fraction of the clones does not appear; measured against another copy, unresolved V genes explain less than half of the discrepancy, and the remainder lacks a known reason. In this sample the table shows about 60,000 clones, around two thirds of which occur a single time. 19% of the sample is taken by the ten largest. Sequencing was carried out using PBMCs. The source is an older woman in good health and CMV-seropositive.

The count of this clone is one. This chain connects TRBV4-3 to TRBJ2-7, with 7 bases fitting TRBD1. The CDR3 runs to 16 residues. J was trimmed by 0 bases and V by 0 bases; bases with no gene match: 5. Germline V gives CDR1 LGHNA, CDR2 YSLEER. Written as DNA, the CDR3 is TGCGCCAGCAGCCAAGATTGGGACAGATACTCCTACGAGCAGTACTTC. The encoded protein is CASSQDWDRYSYEQYF.

The rearrangement links TRBV27 to TRBJ2-3; 9 bases are shared with TRBD1. The CDR3 length is 16 residues. CDR1 and CDR2 from the germline V gene are MNHEY and SMNVEV (reference sequence). The ends lost 6 bases at V and 3 bases at J; junction bases unmatched: 10. Here the CDR3 DNA reads TGTGCCAGCAGGGCCGGGGACAGGGTTCTTACAGATACGCAGTATTTT. Protein: CASRAGDRVLTDTQYF.

This clone was seen a handful of times. The J gene is TRBJ1-2, the V gene TRBV28; 7 bases map to TRBD1. Germline CDR1 and CDR2: MDHEN and SYDVKM. J lost 2 bases, V lost 5 bases, and 8 bases had no gene match. This CDR3 has 15 amino acids. The CDR3 loop is CASSPPQTGNYGYTF. The CDR3 DNA is TGTGCCAGCAGTCCACCACAGACAGGGAACTATGGCTACACCTTC.

The rearrangement joins TRBV7-2 to TRBJ1-1; the D gene is possibly TRBD1 (6 bases). The CDR3 covers 12 residues. The germline gives CDR1 SGHTA, CDR2 FQGNSA. The germline V and J ends were trimmed by 4 bases and 10 bases, with 13 bases remaining between them. The CDR3 region is CASSWKGEGAFF. CDR3 DNA: TGTGCCAGCAGCTGGAAGGGGGAGGGAGCTTTCTTT.

Regarding this clone: At one end the junction does not follow the germline gene, possibly because of a read error. The V and J genes are TRBV9 and TRBJ2-7; D is ambiguous. CDR3 length: 15 residues. CDR1 and CDR2 from the germline V gene are SGDLS and YYNGEE. CDR3 DNA sequence: TGTCCCAGCAGCGTAGGCGCGGCGCCCAACTACGAGCAGTACTTC. Translated: CPSSVGAAPNYEQYF.

The gene calls are TRBV7-9 and TRBJ1-6; D is undetermined. This CDR3 region has 13 residues. V was trimmed by 3 bases and J by 8 bases, leaving 8 bases between them. Germline loops: CDR1 SEHNR, CDR2 FQNEAQ (reference sequence). The CDR3 is CASSFFQDSPLHF. The CDR3 DNA sequence: TGTGCCAGCAGCTTCTTCCAGGATTCACCCCTCCACTTT.